A single sample gave rise to the 19 T cell receptor beta chains below, sequenced in a study of blood T cell repertoires in COVID-19. TCRdb keeps only in-frame clones here, not all; method: immunoSEQ multiplex PCR. The sample carries about 24,000 clones, roughly nine tenths recorded once. The sequenced sample consisted of peripheral blood. The receptors come from a man over 45 with active COVID-19.

V and J are TRBV7-9 and TRBJ2-7, with D perhaps TRBD1 (6 bases). CDR3 length: 14 residues. Per the germline V gene, CDR1 is SEHNR and CDR2 is FQNEAQ (reference sequence). V lost 5 bases and J 3 bases, leaving 14 bases between the germline ends. DNA of the CDR3: TGTGCCAGCAGCACGAGGACAGTAATCTACGAGCAGTACTTC. Translation: CASSTRTVIYEQYF.

This clone was observed a few times. The chain is built from TRBV10-1 and TRBJ2-7; D perhaps matches TRBD1 (5 bases). The V gene's germline CDR1 is WNHNN and CDR2 SYGVQD (reference sequence). The V gene lost 8 bases and the J gene lost 6 bases, with 20 bases spanning the gap. CDR3 length: 14 amino acids. The CDR3 reads CASDLGQGPREQYF. For the CDR3, the DNA is TGCGCCAGCGATCTCGGACAAGGCCCCCGCGAGCAGTACTTC.

CDR3 in DNA: TGCGCCAGCAGCCTATTGACAGGGGGCAATGGAAACACCATATATTTT. It codes for CASSLLTGGNGNTIYF. V usage is TRBV5-1 and J usage is TRBJ1-3; 10 bases align to TRBD1. Germline V gives CDR1 SGHRS, CDR2 YFSETQ. The CDR3 runs 16 residues. The ends lost 4 bases at V and 3 bases at J; junction bases unmatched: 7. The whole variable domain, remainder taken from reference TRBV5-1 and TRBJ1-3, is KAGVTQTPRYLIKTRGQQVTLSCSPISGHRSVSWYQQTPGQGLQFLFEYFSETQRNKGNFPGRFSGRQFSNSRSEMNVSTLELGDSALYLCASSLLTGGNGNTIYFGEGSWLTVV.

The chain employs TRBV7-2 and TRBJ1-2; 7 nucleotides match TRBD1. The trim removed 4 bases at V and 2 bases at J, leaving 1 base unmatched. The V gene's germline CDR1 is SGHTA and CDR2 FQGNSA. The CDR3 totals 13 residues. CDR3 DNA: TGTGCCAGCAGCTCGGGACAGAACTATGGCTACACCTTC. As protein: CASSSGQNYGYTF.

This clone has just a few counts. The rearrangement uses TRBV5-4 and TRBJ2-2, with TRBD1 matching over 7 bases. V lost 10 bases, J lost 4 bases, and 7 bases stayed unmatched. The CDR3 runs 13 residues. CDR1 and CDR2 from the germline V gene are SGHNT and YYREEE (reference sequence). Here the CDR3 reads CAAKGAPTGELFF. Written as DNA, the CDR3 is TGTGCCGCCAAGGGGGCCCCCACCGGGGAGCTGTTTTTT.

The chain couples TRBV18 to TRBJ1-1, with a possible D match to TRBD1 (5 bases). CDR1 is KGHSH, CDR2 LQKENI, per germline. The V gene lost 3 bases and the J gene lost 1 base, with 6 bases spanning the gap. This CDR3 comprises 13 residues. CDR3 sequence reads: CASSPQGNTEAFF. The CDR3 DNA reads TGTGCCAGCTCACCCCAGGGGAACACTGAAGCTTTCTTT.

The chain is built from TRBV7-9 and TRBJ2-7; D perhaps matches TRBD1 (5 bases). Trimming removed 5 bases at V and 2 bases at J, with 16 bases between. CDR3 length: 15 residues. Germline assignment: CDR1 SEHNR and CDR2 FQNEAQ (reference sequence). The CDR3 region is CASSAETEKAYEQYF. DNA of the CDR3: TGTGCCAGCAGCGCAGAGACAGAGAAAGCCTACGAGCAGTACTTC. Looking up the rest from reference TRBV7-9 and TRBJ2-7 gives the full variable domain: DTGVSQNPRHKITKRGQNVTFRCDPISEHNRLYWYRQTLGQGPEFLTYFQNEAQLEKSRLLSDRFSAERPKGSFSTLEIQRTEQGDSAMYLCASSAETEKAYEQYFGPGTRLTVT.

The chain recombines TRBV9 with TRBJ2-1; D gene uncertain. The germline V and J ends were trimmed by 0 bases and 6 bases, with 13 bases remaining between them. The germline gives CDR1 SGDLS, CDR2 YYNGEE. The CDR3 extends over 15 amino acids. The CDR3 region is CASSVASALGNEQFF. In nucleotides, the CDR3 is TGTGCCAGCAGCGTAGCGAGCGCGCTGGGCAATGAGCAGTTCTTC.

This chain uses TRBV5-4 with TRBJ2-1, with TRBD2 identical over 8 bases. CDR1 is SGHNT and CDR2 is YYREEE in the germline V gene (reference sequence). This CDR3 is built from 14 residues. The V segment lost 4 bases and the J segment 6 bases; nucleotides outside the gene matches: 6. CDR3 sequence (DNA): TGTGCCAGCAGCGAGGGGCTAGCGGGCAATGAGCAGTTCTTC. Translation gives CASSEGLAGNEQFF.

The chain recombines TRBV6-6 with TRBJ2-1, with D possibly TRBD2 on 5 matching bases. The CDR3 runs 13 residues. Germline CDR1 is MNHNY and CDR2 is SVGAGI (reference sequence). V shed 7 bases and J shed 4 bases, with 11 bases lying between them. CDR3 bases: TGTGCCAGCACACCGGGAAATTACAATGAGCAGTTCTTC. Protein product: CASTPGNYNEQFF.

The V gene is TRBV2, the J gene TRBJ2-1; D remains ambiguous. There are 15 residues in the CDR3. V was shortened by 11 bases and J by 1 base, with 18 bases between the two germline ends. CDR1 and CDR2 (germline): SNHLY, FYNNEI. The CDR3 sequence is CASSAAIASYNEQFF. CDR3 in DNA: TGTGCCTCTTCCGCGGCGATCGCATCCTACAATGAGCAGTTCTTC.

The CDR3 sequence is CASSLDSTYEQYF. In DNA form, the CDR3 reads TGTGCCAGCAGCCTTGACAGCACCTACGAGCAGTACTTC. The J gene is TRBJ2-7, the V gene TRBV4-2; a weak D match, TRBD1 (5 bases). Germline CDR1 is LGHNA and CDR2 is YNFKEQ. V dropped 4 bases and J dropped 2 bases, with 9 bases sitting between them. The CDR3 sequence is 13 residues long.

By share, this clone counts as medium-sized. The rearrangement links TRBV6-4 to TRBJ2-1; no firm D call. The CDR3 extends over 14 amino acids. Trimming stripped 4 bases from V and 1 base from J, with 8 bases between. Germline lookup yields CDR1 MRHNA and CDR2 SNTAGT. The CDR3 protein is CASSVDGSYNEQFF. CDR3 in DNA: TGTGCCAGCAGTGTTGACGGGTCCTACAATGAGCAGTTCTTC.

The chain's CDR3 is CASSLQTAAYNSPLHF. The CDR3 DNA reads TGTGCCAGCAGCTTACAGACAGCCGCCTATAATTCACCCCTCCACTTT. The rearrangement joins TRBV7-2 to TRBJ1-6; D might be TRBD1 (5 bases). The CDR3 spans 16 residues. V dropped 2 bases and J dropped 2 bases, with 10 bases sitting between them. From germline, CDR1 is SGHTA and CDR2 FQGNSA.

The genes are TRBV11-2 and TRBJ2-1; 7 positions agree with TRBD1. The CDR3 contains 12 residues. Germline CDR1 and CDR2: SGHAT and FQNNGV. J gave up 9 bases and V 5 bases, and 4 bases lay outside the gene matches. CDR3 sequence reads: CASSRQGIEQFF. The CDR3 nucleotides read TGTGCCAGCAGCAGACAGGGTATTGAGCAGTTCTTC.

This sequence joins TRBV7-3 and TRBJ1-2, with unresolved D. The germline gives CDR1 SGHTA, CDR2 FQGTGA. The V end was cut by 6 bases, the J end by 8 bases, with 19 bases between. There are 14 residues in the CDR3. Here the CDR3 reads CASSWERTASGYTF. CDR3 DNA sequence: TGTGCCAGCAGTTGGGAGAGGACGGCTAGCGGCTACACCTTC. Supplemented by reference TRBV7-3 and TRBJ1-2, the full variable domain reads GAGVSQTPSNKVTEKGKYVELRCDPISGHTALYWYRQSLGQGPEFLIYFQGTGAADDSGLPNDRFFAVRPEGSVSTLKIQRTERGDSAVYLCASSWERTASGYTFGSGTRLTVV.

The chain is built from TRBV18 and TRBJ1-6, with 7 bases identical to TRBD1. From germline, CDR1 is KGHSH and CDR2 LQKENI. J lost 6 bases, V lost 6 bases, and 8 bases had no gene match. CDR3 length: 15 amino acids. CDR3 nucleotides: TGTGCCAGCTCCCCAGGGACAGCAAGTAATTCACCCCTCCACTTT. This sequence encodes CASSPGTASNSPLHF.

This chain connects TRBV6-5 to TRBJ1-2; 9 bases are a match to TRBD1. Germline loops: CDR1 MNHEY, CDR2 SVGAGI. The CDR3 runs 14 residues. The V segment lost 6 bases and the J segment 8 bases; nucleotides outside the gene matches: 10. DNA for the CDR3: TGTGCCAGCAGCAATCGGGACAGGGTCGGCGGCTACACCTTC. It yields the protein CASSNRDRVGGYTF.

The chain links TRBV20-1 to TRBJ1-4; D perhaps matches TRBD1 (5 bases). Germline assignment: CDR1 DFQATT and CDR2 SNEGSKA (reference sequence). Trimming stripped 3 bases from V and 5 bases from J, with 7 bases between. CDR3 length equals 12 residues. CDR3 in amino acids: CSASRGNEKLFF. CDR3 in DNA: TGCAGTGCTAGTCGGGGGAATGAAAAACTGTTTTTT.